The clone carrying this T cell receptor (beta chain) was picked up one time. What it binds is unknown. This specimen belongs to a study of blood T cells in healthy people across ages. Notes on the study in general: In older individuals, TCR beta diversity per million T cells was lower, falling roughly linearly with age. Nothing was known about donor CMV status, and this possibly confounded expanded clonotype changes.

Samples had at least 6.5 million PBMCs isolated from them. A second 7 to 11 cycle PCR used barcoded and J-beta primers. A template-switch adaptor with 12 random nucleotides tagged each cDNA molecule. TCRdb re-derived calls from the 5' RACE reads in MiXCR, one entry per CDR3 protein. Seen here are over 1.5 million distinct CDR3 sequences, around half observed once, and the top ten hold 2% to 2.5%. CDR1 SGHRS and CDR2 YFSETQ come from the germline V gene. The CDR3 is 16 residues long. The V and J ends lost 4 bases and 5 bases, in that order; junction bases with no gene match: 5. Sequencing was done on a sample of blood. This sequence was found in a woman in her thirties or forties in good health. The rearrangement uses TRBV5-1 and TRBJ2-5, with 16 bases identical to TRBD2. The CDR3 protein is CASSQGLAGGIETQYF. CDR3 nucleotides: TGCGCCAGCAGCCAGGGACTAGCGGGGGGGATTGAGACCCAGTACTTC.